These T cell receptor beta chains were read from a single sample in a study of cytotoxic CD8 clonotypes in ibrutinib-treated CLL. TCRdb's table, derived via immunoSEQ multiplex PCR, lists solely in-frame clones and lacks some. The sample records about 63,000 clones, around three fifths being singletons. Sequenced material: PBMCs, taken after 12 months of ibrutinib treatment. The receptors here all came from a human donor with chronic lymphocytic leukemia. The CDR3 runs from the conserved cysteine through the conserved F or W. The D gene is left open where the match is weak.

.,TRBJ1-3,12,TRBV19,CASSLSGNTIYF
TRBD1,TRBJ1-1,15,TRBV4-1,CASSQLGQGAREAFF
TRBD1,TRBJ2-1,16,TRBV4-1,CASSPRAGTGGNEQFF
.,TRBJ1-6,17,TRBV5-1,CASRAGHSTGDNSPLHF
.,TRBJ2-5,14,TRBV19,CASSMGAGEETQYF
.,TRBJ1-2,13,TRBV6-5,CASKPWGNYGYTF
.,TRBJ1-5,13,TRBV28,CASSGFSNQPQHF
.,TRBJ1-1,14,TRBV6-5,CASSIWAQNTEAFF
.,TRBJ1-6,13,TRBV2,CASSDRDNSPLHF
.,TRBJ2-1,15,TRBV7-6,CASSLAASSYNEQFF
.,TRBJ2-3,16,TRBV18,CASSPRPGTGTDTQYF
TRBD2,TRBJ2-2,16,TRBV28,CASSAWGGGGTGELFF
TRBD1,TRBJ1-1,15,TRBV5-1,CASSPITGGFTEAFF
.,TRBJ1-2,12,TRBV19,CASSISVYGYTF
.,TRBJ1-2,13,TRBV6-1,CASSEGSNYGYTF
.,TRBJ2-2,15,TRBV30,CAWSVGLANTGELFF
.,TRBJ1-5,14,TRBV25-1,CASSEWGGNQPQHF
.,TRBJ2-5,15,TRBV27,CASSFQGHPQETQYF
TRBD1,TRBJ2-2,15,TRBV15,CATSRPGQEAGELFF
.,TRBJ2-7,15,TRBV10-3,CAINPTGNPHYEQYF
.,TRBJ1-4,15,TRBV4-1,CASSRETGFGEKLFF
.,TRBJ1-5,13,TRBV6-5,CASSYGGGQPQHF
.,TRBJ2-1,15,TRBV6-1,CASSEVESSYNEQFF
.,TRBJ2-7,14,TRBV18,CASSLGTASYEQYF
TRBD1,TRBJ2-7,14,TRBV7-2,CASSRDRGRYEQYF
.,TRBJ2-1,13,TRBV6-5,CASRNRVGVPIIF
.,TRBJ2-7,13,TRBV11-2,CASSWDGYYEQYF
TRBD2,TRBJ2-1,16,TRBV10-3,CAISISGLAGGNEQFF
.,TRBJ1-5,13,TRBV6-1,CASGGAGAEPQHF
.,TRBJ2-5,11,TRBV18,CASSSKEAQYF
.,TRBJ2-7,13,TRBV28,CASRRQANYEQYF
TRBD2,TRBJ2-1,14,TRBV7-9,CASSLAGTYNEQFF
.,TRBJ1-5,15,TRBV19,CASSIQGRSNQPQHF
.,TRBJ1-1,14,TRBV7-9,CASSLDGTTSGAFF
.,TRBJ1-1,15,TRBV6-1,CASELGRGLNTEAFF
.,TRBJ1-1,14,TRBV6-6,CASSYSWVGTEAFF
.,TRBJ1-2,15,TRBV11-2,CASSLDLVGNYGYTF
.,TRBJ2-7,12,TRBV2,CASSEAPSVQYF
.,TRBJ2-7,15,TRBV19,CASSINLGYSYEQYF
TRBD1,TRBJ2-3,15,TRBV5-1,CASRRTGEGTDTQYF
.,TRBJ1-1,16,TRBV12-5,CASGSSVMTGLTEAFF
TRBD1,TRBJ1-6,15,TRBV28,CASTLWTGMNSPLHF
TRBD1,TRBJ2-3,12,TRBV29-1,CSVDRVQGTQYF
TRBD1,TRBJ2-7,19,TRBV7-9,CASSFTDRGGHSRYYEQYF